A selection of T cell receptor beta chains follows, all from one sample in a study of cytomegalovirus exposure and HLA in healthy donors. Using immunoSEQ multiplex PCR, the repertoire was profiled, and TCRdb retains in-frame clones only, with some absent. Of approximately 150,000 clones in the sample, around 90% are singletons; the top ten hold around 0.51%. Material for sequencing was PBMCs. These receptors were obtained from a woman aged 35 to 49 in good health and CMV-seronegative. CDR3s include the opening cysteine and the closing phenylalanine or tryptophan.

V gene	CDR3 protein
TRBV30	CAWSIYRGTSGSGEQFF
TRBV5-8	CASSLVLAGVSSEQYF
TRBV6-6	CASSYSGQGKGYTF
TRBV5-8	CASSSDRGHYNEQFF
TRBV5-4	CASSLAGPDTQYF
TRBV23-1	CASSPTWQKGTYEQYF
TRBV19	CASSTPWTGKDEQYF
TRBV2	CASSGLTGAYEQYF
TRBV11-2	CASSAVGRASSATQYF
TRBV11-3	CASSPRQGGGELFF
TRBV6-1	CASSEGGRGYEQYF
TRBV6-5	CASRSHGTSHETQYF
TRBV5-1	CASSLGTGSNEQFF
TRBV9	CASSVMADRSYEQYF
TRBV7-2	CASSLAGYSYEQYF
TRBV4-2	CASSHALAGANTGELFF